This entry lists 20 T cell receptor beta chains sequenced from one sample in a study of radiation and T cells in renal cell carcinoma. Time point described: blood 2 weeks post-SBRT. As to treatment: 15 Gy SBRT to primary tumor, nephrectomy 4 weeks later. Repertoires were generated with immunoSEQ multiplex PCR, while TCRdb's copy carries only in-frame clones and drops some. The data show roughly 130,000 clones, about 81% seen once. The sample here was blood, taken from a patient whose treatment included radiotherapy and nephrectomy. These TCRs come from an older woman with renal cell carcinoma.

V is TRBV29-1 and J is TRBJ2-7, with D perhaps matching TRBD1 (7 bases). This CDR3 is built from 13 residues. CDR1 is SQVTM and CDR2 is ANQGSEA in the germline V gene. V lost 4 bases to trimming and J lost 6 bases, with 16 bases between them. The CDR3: CSVVEGANGEQYF. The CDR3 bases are TGCAGCGTTGTGGAGGGGGCGAATGGCGAGCAGTACTTC.

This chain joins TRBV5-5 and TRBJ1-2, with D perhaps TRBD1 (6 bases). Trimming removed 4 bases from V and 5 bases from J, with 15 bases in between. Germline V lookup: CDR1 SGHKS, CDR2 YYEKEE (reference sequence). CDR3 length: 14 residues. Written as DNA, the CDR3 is TGTGCCAGCAGCGTCGGGACAAATTTATATGGCTACACCTTC. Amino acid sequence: CASSVGTNLYGYTF.

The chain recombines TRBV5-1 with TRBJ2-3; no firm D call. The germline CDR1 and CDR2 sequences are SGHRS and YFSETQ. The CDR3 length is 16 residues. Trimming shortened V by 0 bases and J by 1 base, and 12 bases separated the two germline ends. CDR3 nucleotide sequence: TGCGCCAGCAGCTTGGCCGGTGGGCGCGGCACAGATACGCAGTATTTT. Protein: CASSLAGGRGTDTQYF.

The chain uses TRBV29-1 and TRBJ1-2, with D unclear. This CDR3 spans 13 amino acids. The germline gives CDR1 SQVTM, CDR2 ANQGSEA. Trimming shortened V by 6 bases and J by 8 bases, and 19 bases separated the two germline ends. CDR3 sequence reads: CSVEVTLQGGYTF. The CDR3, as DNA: TGCAGCGTCGAGGTAACCCTCCAAGGGGGCTACACCTTC. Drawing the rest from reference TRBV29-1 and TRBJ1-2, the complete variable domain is SAVISQKPSRDICQRGTSLTIQCQVDSQVTMMFWYRQQPGQSLTLIATANQGSEATYESGFVIDKFPISRPNLTFSTLTVSNMSPEDSSIYLCSVEVTLQGGYTFGSGTRLTVV.

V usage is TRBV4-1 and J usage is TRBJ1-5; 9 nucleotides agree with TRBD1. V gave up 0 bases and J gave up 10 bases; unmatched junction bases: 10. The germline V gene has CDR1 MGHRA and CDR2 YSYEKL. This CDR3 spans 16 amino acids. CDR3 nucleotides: TGCGCCAGCAGCCAAGAGCCGCCGACAGGGGGTTTTCCCCAGCATTTT. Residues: CASSQEPPTGGFPQHF.

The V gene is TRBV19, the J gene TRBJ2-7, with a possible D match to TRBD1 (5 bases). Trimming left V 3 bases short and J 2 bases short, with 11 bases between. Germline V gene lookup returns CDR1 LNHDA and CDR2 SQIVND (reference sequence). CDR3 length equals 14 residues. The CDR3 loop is CASSIRTGAYEQYF. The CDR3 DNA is TGTGCCAGTAGTATCAGAACAGGCGCCTACGAGCAGTACTTC.

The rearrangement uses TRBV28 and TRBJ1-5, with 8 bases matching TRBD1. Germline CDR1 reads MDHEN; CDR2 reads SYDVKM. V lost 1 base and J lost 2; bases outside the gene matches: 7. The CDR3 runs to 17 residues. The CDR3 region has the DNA TGTGCCAGCAGTTTATTTAGAGACAGGGGTGGCAATCAGCCCCAGCATTTT. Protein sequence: CASSLFRDRGGNQPQHF. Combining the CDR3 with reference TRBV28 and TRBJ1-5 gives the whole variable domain DVKVTQSSRYLVKRTGEKVFLECVQDMDHENMFWYRQDPGLGLRLIYFSYDVKMKEKGDIPEGYSVSREKKERFSLILESASTNQTSMYLCASSLFRDRGGNQPQHFGDGTRLSIL.

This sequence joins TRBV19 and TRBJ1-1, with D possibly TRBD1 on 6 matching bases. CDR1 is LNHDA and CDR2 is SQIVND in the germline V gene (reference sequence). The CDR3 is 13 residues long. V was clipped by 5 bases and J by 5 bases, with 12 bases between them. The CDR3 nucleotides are TGTGCCAGTAGTGTGAACAGGGAAACTGAAGCTTTCTTT. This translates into CASSVNRETEAFF. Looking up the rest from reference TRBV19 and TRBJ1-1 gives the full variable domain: DGGITQSPKYLFRKEGQNVTLSCEQNLNHDAMYWYRQDPGQGLRLIYYSQIVNDFQKGDIAEGYSVSREKKESFPLTVTSAQKNPTAFYLCASSVNRETEAFFGQGTRLTVV.

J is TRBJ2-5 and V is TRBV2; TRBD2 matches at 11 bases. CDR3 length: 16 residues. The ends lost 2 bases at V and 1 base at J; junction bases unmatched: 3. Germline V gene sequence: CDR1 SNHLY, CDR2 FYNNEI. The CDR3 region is CASSERLAGGQETQYF. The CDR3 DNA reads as TGTGCCAGCAGTGAAAGGCTAGCGGGGGGCCAAGAGACCCAGTACTTC.

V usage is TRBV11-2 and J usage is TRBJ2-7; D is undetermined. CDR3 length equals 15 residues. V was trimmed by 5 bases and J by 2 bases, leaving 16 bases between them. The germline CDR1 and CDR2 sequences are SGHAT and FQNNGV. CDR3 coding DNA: TGTGCCAGCAGCCTCTTCGGGCCGGAGCCCTACGAGCAGTACTTC. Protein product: CASSLFGPEPYEQYF.

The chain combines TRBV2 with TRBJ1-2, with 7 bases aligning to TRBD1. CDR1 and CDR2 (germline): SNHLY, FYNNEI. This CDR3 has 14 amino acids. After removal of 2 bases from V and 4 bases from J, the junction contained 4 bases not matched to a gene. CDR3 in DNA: TGTGCCAGCAGTGAAACGACAGGGCCCTATGGCTACACCTTC. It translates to CASSETTGPYGYTF.

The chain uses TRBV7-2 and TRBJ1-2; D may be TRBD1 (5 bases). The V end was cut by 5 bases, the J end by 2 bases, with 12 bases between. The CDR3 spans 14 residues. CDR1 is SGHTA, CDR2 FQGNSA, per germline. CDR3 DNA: TGTGCCAGCAGCACCGGGACGCCGAACTATGGCTACACCTTC. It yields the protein CASSTGTPNYGYTF. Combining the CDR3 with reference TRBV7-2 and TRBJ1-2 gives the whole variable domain GAGVSQSPSNKVTEKGKDVELRCDPISGHTALYWYRQSLGQGLEFLIYFQGNSAPDKSGLPSDRFSAERTGGSVSTLTIQRTQQEDSAVYLCASSTGTPNYGYTFGSGTRLTVV.

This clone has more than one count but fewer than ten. The CDR3 reads CASRAPGQDNSPLHF. CDR3 coding DNA: TGTGCCAGCAGAGCTCCGGGACAAGATAATTCACCCCTCCACTTT. This chain links TRBV6-1 with TRBJ1-6; D may be TRBD1 (6 bases). The CDR3 totals 15 residues. Trimming shortened V by 6 bases and J by 5 bases, and 14 bases separated the two germline ends. Germline values: CDR1 MNHNS, CDR2 SASEGT.

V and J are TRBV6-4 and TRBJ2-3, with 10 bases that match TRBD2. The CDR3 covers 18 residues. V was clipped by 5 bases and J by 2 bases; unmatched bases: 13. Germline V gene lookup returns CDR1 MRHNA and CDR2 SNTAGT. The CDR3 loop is CASSPRHDTSGATDTQYF. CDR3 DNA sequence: TGTGCCAGCAGTCCCCGACACGATACTAGCGGGGCCACAGATACGCAGTATTTT.

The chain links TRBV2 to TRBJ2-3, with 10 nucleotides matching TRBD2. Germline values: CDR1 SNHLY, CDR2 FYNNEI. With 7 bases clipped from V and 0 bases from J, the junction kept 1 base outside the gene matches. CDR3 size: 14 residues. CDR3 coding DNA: TGTGCCAGCACACTAGCGGGGAGCACAGATACGCAGTATTTT. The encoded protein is CASTLAGSTDTQYF.

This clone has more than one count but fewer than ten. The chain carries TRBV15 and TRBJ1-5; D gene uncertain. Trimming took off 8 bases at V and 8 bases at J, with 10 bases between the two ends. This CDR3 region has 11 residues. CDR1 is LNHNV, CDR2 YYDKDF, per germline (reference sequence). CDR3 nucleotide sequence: TGTGCCACCGGGGTTGCGGAGCCCCAGCATTTT. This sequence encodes CATGVAEPQHF.

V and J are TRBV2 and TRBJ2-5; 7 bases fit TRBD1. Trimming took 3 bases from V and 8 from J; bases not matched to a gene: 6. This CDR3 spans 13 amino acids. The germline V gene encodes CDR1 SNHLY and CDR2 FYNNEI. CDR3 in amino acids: CASSELDRPTQYF. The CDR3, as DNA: TGTGCCAGCAGTGAGCTGGACAGGCCCACCCAGTACTTC.

Written as DNA, the CDR3 is TGTGCCATCAGTGAGTCGACGGGGATGCTAAACAATGAGCAGTTCTTC. Residues: CAISESTGMLNNEQFF. The chain recombines TRBV10-3 with TRBJ2-1, with TRBD2 as a possible D gene (5 bases). Germline V gives CDR1 ENHRY, CDR2 SYGVKD. This CDR3 region has 16 residues. V gave up 0 bases and J gave up 5 bases, with 14 bases separating them.

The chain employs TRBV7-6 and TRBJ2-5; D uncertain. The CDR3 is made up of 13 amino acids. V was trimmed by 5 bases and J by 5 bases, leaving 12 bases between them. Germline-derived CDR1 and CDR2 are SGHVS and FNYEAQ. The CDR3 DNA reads TGTGCCAGCAGCCCCCAGGTTCGCGAGACCCAGTACTTC. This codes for CASSPQVRETQYF.

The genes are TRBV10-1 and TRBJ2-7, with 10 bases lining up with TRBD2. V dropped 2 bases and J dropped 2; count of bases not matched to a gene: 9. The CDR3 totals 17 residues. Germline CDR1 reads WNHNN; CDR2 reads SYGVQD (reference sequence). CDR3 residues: CASSEASGGSKTYEQYF. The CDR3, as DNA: TGCGCCAGCAGTGAGGCTAGCGGGGGCTCCAAAACCTACGAGCAGTACTTC.